Listed below are T cell receptor beta chains from one sample, sequenced in a study of cytomegalovirus exposure and HLA in healthy donors. Method: immunoSEQ multiplex PCR; TCRdb's copy keeps in-frame clones and lacks some. The sample lists approximately 140,000 clones, over 70% seen once, with 6.7% in the top ten. The sequencing input was PBMCs. The origin of the receptors is a woman in her 40s in good health and CMV-seropositive. Both conserved end residues are part of each CDR3. Each record gives: V gene, J gene, clone size, D gene, CDR3 DNA, CDR3 protein. D genes are given only for firm matches. Not all rows give a size; the values are once, few, many and, for expanded clones, a class.

>TRBV5-6|TRBJ2-7|-|TRBD2
TGTGCCAGCAGCCTAGGTCCGGGACTAGCGGTTTCCTACGAGCAGTACTTC
CASSLGPGLAVSYEQYF
>TRBV29-1|TRBJ1-2|-|TRBD1
TGCAGCGTCGGACAGGGGGGCGGGGGCTACACCTTC
CSVGQGGGGYTF
>TRBV6-5|TRBJ1-5|-|-
TGTGCCAGCCTGAGAGCAGGGGTGGATCAGCCCCAGCATTTT
CASLRAGVDQPQHF
>TRBV19|TRBJ2-3|-|TRBD2
TGTGCCAGTAACGCCCTAGCGGGGTCCACAGATACGCAGTATTTT
CASNALAGSTDTQYF
>TRBV7-2|TRBJ1-4|few|TRBD1
TGTGCCAGCAGCGCAGTGGGGACAGGGCATGAAAAACTGTTTTTT
CASSAVGTGHEKLFF
>TRBV5-1|TRBJ2-1|-|TRBD2
TGCGCCAGCAGCTTACTAGCGGGGAACAATGAGCAGTTCTTC
CASSLLAGNNEQFF
>TRBV6-1|TRBJ1-3|-|-
TGTGCCAGCAGTGAAGTACATGATGGAAACACCATATATTTT
CASSEVHDGNTIYF
>TRBV5-5|TRBJ1-6|-|-
TGTGCCAGCAGCTCGGAGAGCAATTCACCCCTCCACTTT
CASSSESNSPLHF
>TRBV7-2|TRBJ1-3|once|TRBD1
TGTGCCAGCAGCCCACGTGTCGGGGGACAGGCTGGAAACACCATATATTTT
CASSPRVGGQAGNTIYF
>TRBV10-1|TRBJ2-7|once|-
TGCGCCAGCAGTGATTCGGGGGAAATCTACGAGCAGTACTTC
CASSDSGEIYEQYF
>TRBV9|TRBJ1-5|-|TRBD1
TGTGCCAGCACCCCAGGGACAGGGATCAATCAGCCCCAGCATTTT
CASTPGTGINQPQHF
>TRBV5-1|TRBJ2-3|-|TRBD1
TGCGCCAGCAGCCTCACAGACAGGGGGGCAGATACGCAGTATTTT
CASSLTDRGADTQYF
>TRBV6-1|TRBJ2-2|few|TRBD2
TGTGCCAGCAGTGAAGTCGGCCTAGCGGGGGGAAACACCGGGGAGCTGTTTTTT
CASSEVGLAGGNTGELFF
>TRBV27|TRBJ2-3|-|-
TGTGCCAGCAGGGCCCGTGGCACAGATACGCAGTATTTT
CASRARGTDTQYF
>TRBV6-1|TRBJ1-4|-|-
TGTGCCAGCAGTGAGTGGGGGACACCCTCGGCCCCGACTAATGAAAAACTGTTTTTT
CASSEWGTPSAPTNEKLFF
>TRBV28|TRBJ1-6|few|TRBD1
TGTGCCAGCAGGGGACAGAAATATAATTCACCCCTCCACTTT
CASRGQKYNSPLHF
>TRBV15|TRBJ1-3|-|-
TGTGCCACCAGCAGAGATCCAGGGAACGGAAACACCATATATTTT
CATSRDPGNGNTIYF
>TRBV2|TRBJ2-1|-|TRBD2
TGTGCCAGCAGTCTCCTGGGGGGGGGAAACAATGAGCAGTTCTTC
CASSLLGGGNNEQFF
>TRBV19|TRBJ2-1|-|-
TGTGCCAGCAATGGGCCCGGATACAATGAGCAGTTCTTC
CASNGPGYNEQFF
>TRBV7-9|TRBJ2-3|-|-
TGTTCCAGCAGCTTAGAACTCACAGATACGCAGTATTTT
CSSSLELTDTQYF